Each of the 18 T cell receptor beta chains below was sequenced from the same sample in a study of blood T cell repertoires in COVID-19. Only in-frame clones appear in the TCRdb table, and some are missing; sequencing was by immunoSEQ multiplex PCR. Of 170,000 or so clones listed, approximately 78% are singletons. The specimen was PBMCs or T cells enriched from blood (not recorded which). The receptor source for this set is a woman in her 50s who had recovered from COVID-19.

This chain uses TRBV3-1 (or the pseudogene TRBV3-2) with TRBJ2-1; 7 bases are shared with TRBD2. Trimming cost V 3 bases and J 4 bases; bases outside gene matches: 9. The CDR3 runs 16 residues. CDR1 LGHDT and CDR2 YNNKEL come from the germline V gene (reference sequence). The CDR3 DNA follows: TGTGCCAGCAGCCAGCCCCGCCCTAGCGGTTACAATGAGCAGTTCTTC. Translated, it gives CASSQPRPSGYNEQFF.

This chain links TRBV3-1 (or the pseudogene TRBV3-2) with TRBJ1-1; D is unresolved. Trimming left V 2 bases short and J 5 bases short, with 12 bases between. The CDR3 runs 14 residues. Germline assignment: CDR1 LGHDT and CDR2 YNNKEL (reference sequence). The CDR3 region has the DNA TGTGCCAGCAGCCAAAGTCGGGCGGGGACTGAAGCTTTCTTT. Amino acid sequence: CASSQSRAGTEAFF.

The chain joins TRBV5-1 to TRBJ2-3; 7 bases align to TRBD2. The germline gives CDR1 SGHRS, CDR2 YFSETQ. J was trimmed by 4 bases and V by 4 bases; bases with no gene match: 12. The length of the CDR3 is 16 residues. The chain's CDR3 is CASSIGGAGFSDTQYF. DNA for the CDR3: TGCGCCAGCAGCATTGGGGGAGCGGGGTTTTCAGATACGCAGTATTTT.

J is TRBJ2-5 and V is TRBV5-1; 7 bases match TRBD1. The CDR3 extends over 15 amino acids. The ends lost 1 base at V and 1 base at J; junction bases unmatched: 4. CDR1 is SGHRS and CDR2 is YFSETQ in the germline V gene. CDR3: CASSLTDRAQETQYF. CDR3 bases: TGCGCCAGCAGCTTGACCGACAGGGCCCAAGAGACCCAGTACTTC.

This chain links TRBV18 with TRBJ2-7; possibly TRBD1 for D (7 bases). Germline V gene data show CDR1 as KGHSH and CDR2 as LQKENI. The V gene lost 3 bases and the J gene lost 6 bases, with 15 bases spanning the gap. This CDR3 region has 14 residues. The CDR3 spells CASSPGLQGGEQYF. The CDR3 DNA sequence: TGTGCCAGCTCACCGGGTCTCCAGGGGGGCGAGCAGTACTTC.

The rearrangement links TRBV4-1 to TRBJ2-1; perhaps TRBD2 as D (7 bases). Germline V CDR1 and CDR2: MGHRA, YSYEKL. V lost 3 bases, J lost 8 bases, and 17 bases lay in between. This CDR3 has 15 residues. CDR3 sequence (DNA): TGCGCCAGCAGCCAGGGGACATTGGCGGGAGATGAGCAGTTCTTC. Encoded protein: CASSQGTLAGDEQFF.

The J gene is TRBJ2-3, the V gene TRBV2, with 8 bases aligning to TRBD2. The CDR3 loop spans 16 amino acids. V lost 3 bases and J lost 0; bases outside the gene matches: 5. CDR1 SNHLY and CDR2 FYNNEI come from the germline V gene. The CDR3 DNA is TGTGCCAGCAGTGATCGGCTAGCGGGCAGCACAGATACGCAGTATTTT. This translates into CASSDRLAGSTDTQYF.

This chain uses TRBV7-2 with TRBJ2-1, with TRBD2 matching over 8 bases. Germline assignment: CDR1 SGHTA and CDR2 FQGNSA. The CDR3 spans 13 residues. V lost 8 bases, J lost 8 bases, and 8 bases stayed unmatched. This CDR3 is CASGGTSGYEQFF. The CDR3 DNA follows: TGTGCCAGCGGCGGGACTAGTGGCTATGAGCAGTTCTTC.

V and J are TRBV5-8 and TRBJ2-5, with D unresolved. Germline lookup yields CDR1 SGHTS and CDR2 YDEGEE. Between the trimmed V and J ends, which lost 1 base and 5 bases, there was a span of 9 bases. This CDR3 is 13 amino acids long. As DNA, the CDR3 is TGTGCCAGCAGCTTGAACAGCCCGGAGACCCAGTACTTC. Its protein product is CASSLNSPETQYF.

V gene TRBV27 combines with J gene TRBJ1-2, with 7 positions matching TRBD1. Trimming took 4 bases from V and 3 from J; bases not matched to a gene: 5. The germline V gene has CDR1 MNHEY and CDR2 SMNVEV (reference sequence). There are 14 residues in the CDR3. DNA for the CDR3: TGTGCCAGCAGTTCGGACAGGACGGACTATGGCTACACCTTC. Protein: CASSSDRTDYGYTF.

V is TRBV6-1 and J is TRBJ2-7, with D tentatively TRBD1 (5 bases). The CDR3 length is 12 residues. Deletions cut 11 bases from V and 6 bases from J, with 17 bases between. Germline CDR1 reads MNHNS; CDR2 reads SASEGT. The CDR3, as DNA: TGTGCCGCCTCCCCAGGGCTCGGCGAGCAGTACTTC. This encodes CAASPGLGEQYF.

A few counts support this clone. The V call is TRBV6-5, the J call TRBJ1-2, with TRBD1 as a possible D gene (5 bases). The CDR3 has 13 amino acids. V gave up 2 bases and J gave up 8 bases, with 12 bases separating them. CDR1 MNHEY and CDR2 SVGAGI come from the germline V gene. The CDR3 DNA follows: TGTGCCAGCAGTTACAAAGGGGTGGACGGCTACACCTTC. Translating gives CASSYKGVDGYTF.

V and J are TRBV6-1 and TRBJ2-1; 8 bases are a match to TRBD1. The CDR3 is 19 amino acids. From germline, CDR1 is MNHNS and CDR2 SASEGT. Trimming took 3 bases from V and 4 from J; bases not matched to a gene: 17. The CDR3 reads CASSDNPPMAGGWYNEQFF. CDR3 DNA sequence: TGTGCCAGCAGTGACAACCCCCCGATGGCAGGGGGCTGGTACAATGAGCAGTTCTTC.

Many counts were recorded for this clone. The chain combines TRBV11-2 with TRBJ2-1; D is unclear. CDR3 size: 15 residues. V was trimmed by 5 bases and J by 8 bases, leaving 19 bases between them. Germline CDR1 SGHAT, CDR2 FQNNGV. CDR3 region: CASSPGFRSRDEQFF. Written as DNA, the CDR3 is TGTGCCAGCAGCCCCGGTTTTCGTTCTCGGGATGAGCAGTTCTTC.

This chain uses TRBV19 with TRBJ2-7, with 9 nucleotides matching TRBD1. The CDR3 has 13 residues. Per the germline V gene, CDR1 is LNHDA and CDR2 is SQIVND (reference sequence). J was trimmed by 3 bases and V by 9 bases; bases with no gene match: 6. CDR3 in DNA: TGTGCCAGCGGGACAGGGAGGATCTACGAGCAGTACTTC. Translating gives CASGTGRIYEQYF.

J is TRBJ2-3 and V is TRBV28, with TRBD2 matching over 7 bases. V lost 10 bases, J lost 4 bases, and 11 bases stayed unmatched. The germline V gene encodes CDR1 MDHEN and CDR2 SYDVKM. The CDR3 sequence is 14 residues long. Written as DNA, the CDR3 is TGTGCCATCTCTACTCCTGCGGGGGCAGATACGCAGTATTTT. Encoded protein: CAISTPAGADTQYF. Filled out from reference TRBV28 and TRBJ2-3, the complete variable domain reads DVKVTQSSRYLVKRTGEKVFLECVQDMDHENMFWYRQDPGLGLRLIYFSYDVKMKEKGDIPEGYSVSREKKERFSLILESASTNQTSMYLCAISTPAGADTQYFGPGTRLTVL.

The rearrangement uses TRBV3-1 (or the pseudogene TRBV3-2) and TRBJ1-5; D is unclear. The V end lost 4 bases, the J end lost 2 bases, and 12 bases lay between the germline ends. Per germline, CDR1 LGHDT and CDR2 YNNKEL (reference sequence). The CDR3 consists of 15 residues. CDR3 coding DNA: TGTGCCAGCAGCCCCGGACTTGGTGGCAATCAGCCCCAGCATTTT. This gives the protein CASSPGLGGNQPQHF.

The genes are TRBV3-1 (or the pseudogene TRBV3-2) and TRBJ2-3; TRBD2 aligns across 9 bases. V shed 3 bases, J shed 5 bases, and the junction held 3 bases outside the gene matches. Germline V gene lookup returns CDR1 LGHDT and CDR2 YNNKEL (reference sequence). This CDR3 is 14 amino acids long. CDR3 sequence reads: CASSQGGRGDTQYF. The CDR3 coding sequence is TGTGCCAGCAGCCAGGGCGGGAGGGGAGATACGCAGTATTTT.